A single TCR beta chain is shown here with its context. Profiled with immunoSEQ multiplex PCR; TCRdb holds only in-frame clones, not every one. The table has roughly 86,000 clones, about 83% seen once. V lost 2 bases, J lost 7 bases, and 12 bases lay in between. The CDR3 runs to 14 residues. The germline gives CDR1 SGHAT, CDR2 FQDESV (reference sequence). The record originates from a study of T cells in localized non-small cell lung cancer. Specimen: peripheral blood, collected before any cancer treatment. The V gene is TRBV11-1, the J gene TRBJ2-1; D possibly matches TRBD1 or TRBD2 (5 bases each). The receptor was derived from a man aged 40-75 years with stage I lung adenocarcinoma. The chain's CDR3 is CASSLFGAQNEQFF. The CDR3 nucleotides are TGTGCCAGCAGCTTATTCGGGGCTCAAAATGAGCAGTTCTTC.